Below, 18 T cell receptor beta chains from the same sample are listed, as sequenced in a study of T-cell reconstitution after alpha-beta-depleted transplantation in children. The TCRbeta library was prepared with unique molecular identifiers. TCRdb re-called the PCR reads through MiXCR, storing one row per CDR3 protein. The sample consists of 490,000 or so distinct CDR3 sequences, around 12% of them appearing once. The starting material was PBMCs from the stem cell graft donor, obtained from the stem cell graft. The receptors here all came from a human donor who donated a stem cell graft to a child with combined immunodeficiency.

The chain has TRBV5-1 and TRBJ2-3; D remains ambiguous. Germline CDR1 and CDR2: SGHRS and YFSETQ. The length of the CDR3 is 14 residues. V lost 0 bases, J lost 4 bases, and 9 bases lay in between. CDR3 residues: CASSLGEGPDTQYF. CDR3 sequence (DNA): TGCGCCAGCAGCTTGGGAGAAGGCCCAGATACGCAGTATTTT. Variable domain in full (rest from reference TRBV5-1 and TRBJ2-3): KAGVTQTPRYLIKTRGQQVTLSCSPISGHRSVSWYQQTPGQGLQFLFEYFSETQRNKGNFPGRFSGRQFSNSRSEMNVSTLELGDSALYLCASSLGEGPDTQYFGPGTRLTVL.

At least ten counts were recorded for this clonotype. The gene calls are TRBV4-2 and TRBJ2-1; no clear D. CDR3 length: 14 residues. The germline gives CDR1 LGHNA, CDR2 YNFKEQ. V shed 0 bases and J shed 5 bases, with 8 bases lying between them. The CDR3 coding sequence is TGTGCCAGCAGCCAAGATGGCAGGCACAATGAGCAGTTCTTC. Residues: CASSQDGRHNEQFF.

This clonotype showed up just a few times. The gene calls are TRBV19 and TRBJ2-4; D not certain. The V gene lost 1 base and the J gene lost 0 bases, with 13 bases spanning the gap. CDR1 and CDR2 (germline): LNHDA, SQIVND (reference sequence). This CDR3 has 17 residues. For the CDR3, the DNA is TGTGCCAGTAGTATAGTAGAAGGAGCTCTAGCCAAAAACATTCAGTACTTC. This translates into CASSIVEGALAKNIQYF.

CDR3 sequence reads: CASSHGGLSTEAFF. The CDR3 coding sequence is TGTGCCAGCAGTCACGGGGGACTGAGCACTGAAGCTTTCTTT. V usage is TRBV7-9 and J usage is TRBJ1-1, with TRBD1 as a possible D gene (5 bases). The CDR3 sequence is 14 residues long. V was clipped by 6 bases and J by 4 bases, with 15 bases between them. The germline gives CDR1 SEHNR, CDR2 FQNEAQ (reference sequence).

This clonotype turned up a few times. This sequence joins TRBV9 and TRBJ2-5; tentative D call: TRBD2 (6 bases). The CDR3 has 14 residues. Germline CDR1 and CDR2: SGDLS and YYNGEE. V lost 4 bases and J lost 2, with 12 bases in between. CDR3 coding DNA: TGTGCCAGCAGCCCGCGGGACTTTCAAGAGACCCAGTACTTC. Amino acid sequence: CASSPRDFQETQYF.

The chain carries TRBV11-1 and TRBJ2-1; possibly TRBD1 for D (7 bases). CDR3 length: 18 amino acids. V was cut by 1 base and J by 5 bases, with 21 bases left in between. Per the germline V gene, CDR1 is SGHAT and CDR2 is FQDESV (reference sequence). Here the CDR3 reads CASSLGRGRDKTHNEQFF. The CDR3 nucleotides are TGTGCCAGCAGCTTAGGGAGGGGGCGGGACAAAACCCACAATGAGCAGTTCTTC.

The sample holds a few counts of this clonotype. This chain uses TRBV12-3 or TRBV12-4 with TRBJ1-6; D not resolved. V was pared by 6 bases and J by 9 bases, with 15 bases between. CDR3 length: 14 amino acids. CDR3 coding DNA: TGTGCCAGCAGACAAGTCAGCCGGGTTTCACCCCTCCACTTT. It specifies CASRQVSRVSPLHF.

This clonotype has just a few counts. The chain employs TRBV29-1 and TRBJ1-1; D is perhaps TRBD1 (5 bases). The CDR3 runs 14 residues. V was clipped by 8 bases and J by 1 base, with 17 bases between them. Per germline, CDR1 SQVTM and CDR2 ANQGSEA. The DNA of the CDR3 is TGCAGCATGGCGGGACCAAACGGGAACACTGAAGCTTTCTTT. This gives the protein CSMAGPNGNTEAFF.

This clonotype was counted ten times or more. The J gene is TRBJ2-7, the V gene TRBV12-3 or TRBV12-4, with TRBD1 matching over 7 bases. This CDR3 comprises 13 residues. V lost 6 bases and J lost 7; bases outside the gene matches: 9. The CDR3 sequence is CASSPRQGREQYF. The CDR3 DNA reads as TGTGCCAGCAGCCCGAGACAGGGAAGGGAGCAGTACTTC.

Concerning this clonotype: A junction boundary mismatches the germline segment, possibly from a read error. CDR3 sequence: CCASRTAVHLGNTIYF. The CDR3 nucleotides read TGCTGTGCTTCGAGGACAGCGGTCCATCTGGGGAACACCATATATTTT. The chain uses TRBV20-1 and TRBJ1-3; D might be TRBD1 (6 bases). This CDR3 contains 16 residues. Germline loops: CDR1 DFQATT, CDR2 SNEGSKA (reference sequence).

This clonotype has ten or more counts. This chain uses TRBV4-2 with TRBJ2-1, with 11 nucleotides matching TRBD1. The CDR3 totals 16 residues. V was clipped by 0 bases and J by 6 bases; unmatched bases: 4. Germline V CDR1 and CDR2: LGHNA, YNFKEQ. The CDR3 spells CASSQDEGTGGNEQFF. In DNA, the CDR3 is TGTGCCAGCAGCCAAGATGAAGGGACAGGGGGCAATGAGCAGTTCTTC.

The chain employs TRBV6-1 and TRBJ2-7; perhaps D is TRBD1 or TRBD2 (5 bases each). This CDR3 is 14 amino acids long. Trimming stripped 6 bases from V and 7 bases from J, with 19 bases between. From germline, CDR1 is MNHNS and CDR2 SASEGT. The CDR3: CASRGTDWSKEQYF. The CDR3 DNA reads TGTGCCAGCAGGGGGACGGACTGGTCGAAAGAGCAGTACTTC.

This clonotype was recorded at least ten times. The rearrangement uses TRBV12-3 or TRBV12-4 and TRBJ2-7; TRBD1 or TRBD2 may be the D gene (5 bases each). V was pared by 4 bases and J by 6 bases, with 16 bases between. The CDR3 loop spans 14 amino acids. The CDR3 sequence: CASSWGNSAVEQYF. CDR3 in DNA: TGTGCCAGCAGTTGGGGGAACAGTGCCGTCGAGCAGTACTTC.

This clonotype was counted at least ten times. V usage is TRBV7-3 and J usage is TRBJ2-3; the D gene could be TRBD1 or TRBD2 (5 bases each). Germline CDR1 SGHTA, CDR2 FQGTGA. This CDR3 contains 12 residues. V shed 3 bases and J shed 6 bases, with 7 bases lying between them. The CDR3 loop reads CASSFGADTQYF. DNA for the CDR3: TGTGCCAGCAGCTTCGGGGCTGATACGCAGTATTTT.

This clonotype was counted between two and nine times. The gene calls are TRBV9 and TRBJ2-1; no reliable D call. V dropped 3 bases and J dropped 5 bases, with 15 bases sitting between them. The CDR3 consists of 15 residues. CDR1 is SGDLS, CDR2 YYNGEE, per germline. This CDR3 reads CASSGALGMDNEQFF. The CDR3 DNA reads TGTGCCAGCAGCGGGGCTCTAGGGATGGACAATGAGCAGTTCTTC.

This chain uses TRBV10-3 with TRBJ2-5; D gene ambiguous. There are 16 residues in the CDR3. Germline assignment: CDR1 ENHRY and CDR2 SYGVKD. The ends were cut back, 3 bases at V and 1 base at J, with 15 bases in the middle. The CDR3 nucleotides read TGTGCCATCAGTGACGGTGCGGCGACCCTCCAAGAGACCCAGTACTTC. It yields the protein CAISDGAATLQETQYF.

This clonotype was recorded a few times. V is TRBV12-3 or TRBV12-4 and J is TRBJ1-5; 10 bases map to TRBD1. J lost 5 bases, V lost 5 bases, and 6 bases had no gene match. The CDR3 loop spans 15 amino acids. In nucleotides, the CDR3 is TGTGCCAGCAGTCCGACAGGGGGCGGGGATCAGCCCCAGCATTTT. This gives the protein CASSPTGGGDQPQHF.

This clonotype was seen only a few times. The chain carries TRBV4-3 and TRBJ2-7; either TRBD1 or TRBD2 may supply D (5 bases each). CDR1 and CDR2 (germline): LGHNA, YSLEER. CDR3 length: 15 amino acids. The V end lost 0 bases, the J end lost 5 bases, and 14 bases lay between the germline ends. The CDR3 loop is CASSQDLWGFDEQYF. The DNA for the CDR3 is TGCGCCAGCAGCCAAGATCTTTGGGGGTTCGACGAGCAGTACTTC.